Below are 21 T cell receptor beta chains sequenced from a single sample in a study of Tregs in tolerant kidney transplant recipients. Mixed chimerism was transient after nonmyeloablative marrow transplants from related graft donors. Clones were sequenced by immunoSEQ multiplex PCR, and TCRdb holds only the in-frame ones, with some missing. Seen here are roughly 64,000 clones, more than 75% observed once, and the top ten hold 3.5% to 4.5%. Sequenced here: CD4+ T cells from blood (PBMCs), sampled 6 months after the transplant. The source of these receptors is a human patient who received a combined kidney and bone marrow transplant. Certain T cells may be donor cells from the graft.

Points on this clone: Germline is not matched at one junction end, which may reflect a read error. The identical CDR3 is also encoded by other nucleotide sequences in the sample. The genes are TRBV5-5 and TRBJ1-6; no definite D call. CDR3 size: 14 residues. The germline CDR1 and CDR2 sequences are SGHKS and YYEKEE (reference sequence). The CDR3 sequence is CASSRENYNSPLHF. The CDR3 nucleotides read TGTGCCAGCAGCCGAGAGAACTATAATTCCCCCCTCCACTTT.

The V and J genes are TRBV6-5 and TRBJ2-1, with TRBD1 as a possible D gene (6 bases). V was pared by 4 bases and J by 7 bases, with 11 bases between. The CDR3 is 13 amino acids. Looked up from germline, CDR1 is MNHEY and CDR2 is SVGAGI. The CDR3 DNA follows: TGTGCCAGCAGTTTCATACAGGGTAATGAGCAGTTCTTC. This sequence encodes CASSFIQGNEQFF.

This clone has a single count. The chain carries TRBV11-2 and TRBJ2-7, with D unclear. Per the germline V gene, CDR1 is SGHAT and CDR2 is FQNNGV. The germline V and J ends were trimmed by 5 bases and 1 base, with 12 bases remaining between them. The CDR3 is 14 residues long. In DNA form, the CDR3 reads TGTGCCAGCAGCGCTAGAGGTTTTTCCTACGAGCAGTACTTC. This codes for CASSARGFSYEQYF.

This sequence joins TRBV7-2 and TRBJ2-6; tentatively, D is TRBD1 (6 bases). With 1 base removed from V and 4 bases from J, the gap between germline ends came to 8 bases. Germline CDR1 and CDR2: SGHTA and FQGNSA. The CDR3 sequence is 15 residues long. CDR3 bases: TGTGCCAGCAGCTTAGGGGGGCTCGGGGCCAACGTCCTGACTTTC. Translation gives CASSLGGLGANVLTF.

V is TRBV7-2 and J is TRBJ1-6; no reliable D call. Germline V CDR1 and CDR2: SGHTA, FQGNSA. The CDR3 sequence is 14 residues long. V gave up 3 bases and J gave up 9 bases, with 12 bases separating them. CDR3 residues: CASSFNGRGSPLHF. The CDR3 DNA reads as TGTGCCAGCAGCTTCAACGGGAGAGGTTCACCCCTCCACTTT.

The chain joins TRBV5-1 to TRBJ1-4, with a weak D call TRBD1 (6 bases). This CDR3 comprises 14 residues. Per the germline V gene, CDR1 is SGHRS and CDR2 is YFSETQ. V was shortened by 4 bases and J by 1 base, with 8 bases between the two germline ends. The CDR3 region is CASSQTGTNEKLFF. In DNA, the CDR3 is TGCGCCAGCAGCCAGACAGGAACTAATGAAAAACTGTTTTTT.

DNA for the CDR3: TGTGCCAGCTCAGAAAGTTGGACAGGGCAAGAGACCCAGTACTTC. This codes for CASSESWTGQETQYF. This chain connects TRBV18 to TRBJ2-5; 8 nucleotides match TRBD1. V lost 5 bases to trimming and J lost 2 bases; unmatched junction nucleotides: 7. The V gene's germline CDR1 is KGHSH and CDR2 LQKENI. The CDR3 sequence is 15 residues long.

The chain couples TRBV13 to TRBJ2-3; D gene unclear. CDR3 size: 15 residues. Looked up from germline, CDR1 is PRHDT and CDR2 is FYEKMQ (reference sequence). V gave up 5 bases and J gave up 1 base, with 13 bases separating them. In DNA, the CDR3 is TGTGCCAGCAGCCCGACGGAGTGGGGCACAGATACGCAGTATTTT. It encodes CASSPTEWGTDTQYF.

This clone was recorded once. The chain has TRBV7-2 and TRBJ2-7; TRBD2 matches at 7 bases. The CDR3 spans 14 residues. V shed 5 bases and J 4 bases; nucleotides not matched to a gene: 8. Germline V gene data show CDR1 as SGHTA and CDR2 as FQGNSA. CDR3 in amino acids: CASSRRGFVYEQYF. The CDR3 coding sequence is TGTGCCAGCAGCCGGCGGGGGTTCGTTTACGAGCAGTACTTC.

The gene calls are TRBV7-2 and TRBJ1-5, with 7 bases lining up with TRBD1. V lost 1 base and J lost 8; bases outside the gene matches: 2. Germline CDR1 is SGHTA and CDR2 is FQGNSA. The CDR3 consists of 13 residues. CDR3 in DNA: TGTGCCAGCAGCTTAGAGACAGGGAAGCCCCAGCATTTT. Protein product: CASSLETGKPQHF.

The V and J genes are TRBV15 and TRBJ2-5; 9 nucleotides line up with TRBD2. The germline gives CDR1 LNHNV, CDR2 YYDKDF (reference sequence). V lost 1 base and J lost 5; bases outside the gene matches: 2. CDR3 length: 14 residues. The CDR3 spells CATSRGLAGETQYF. Written as DNA, the CDR3 is TGTGCCACCAGCAGAGGGCTAGCGGGGGAGACCCAGTACTTC.

The rearrangement uses TRBV6-4 and TRBJ1-5; D is undetermined. CDR1 is MRHNA and CDR2 is SNTAGT in the germline V gene. The CDR3 totals 15 residues. Trimming pared 6 bases from V and 0 bases from J, leaving 12 bases between. This CDR3 is CASSLKRYSNQPQHF. The CDR3 bases are TGTGCCAGCAGCCTTAAGCGATATAGCAATCAGCCCCAGCATTTT.

The J gene is TRBJ1-1, the V gene TRBV19, with 7 bases that match TRBD1. CDR1 and CDR2 from the germline V gene are LNHDA and SQIVND (reference sequence). V dropped 5 bases and J dropped 5; count of bases not matched to a gene: 14. CDR3 size: 16 residues. The CDR3 sequence: CASSAQGGPGGTEAFF. Written as DNA, the CDR3 is TGTGCCAGTAGTGCCCAAGGGGGCCCCGGAGGGACTGAAGCTTTCTTT.

The table lists this clone with a count of one. The CDR3 loop is CASSQEAAMDSSYGYTF. The CDR3 DNA sequence: TGCGCCAGCAGCCAAGAAGCCGCCATGGACAGCTCTTATGGCTACACCTTC. V usage is TRBV4-1 and J usage is TRBJ1-2; TRBD1 is a possible D gene (6 bases). With 0 bases removed from V and 5 bases from J, the gap between germline ends came to 19 bases. The CDR3 spans 17 residues. Germline V lookup: CDR1 MGHRA, CDR2 YSYEKL.

This chain uses TRBV10-3 with TRBJ1-1; 7 bases line up with TRBD1. CDR1 is ENHRY, CDR2 SYGVKD, per germline. Trimming at V came to 5 bases and at J to 4 bases, leaving 4 bases not matched to a gene. There are 13 residues in the CDR3. Here the CDR3 reads CAISRQGGTEAFF. Written as DNA, the CDR3 is TGTGCCATCAGTAGACAGGGCGGCACTGAAGCTTTCTTT.

The chain combines TRBV5-4 with TRBJ2-3; D is unclear. Germline CDR1 reads SGHNT; CDR2 reads YYREEE (reference sequence). V was shortened by 4 bases and J by 0 bases, with 12 bases between the two germline ends. The CDR3 runs 15 residues. The CDR3 is CASSPRQDSTDTQYF. In nucleotides, the CDR3 is TGTGCCAGCAGCCCCCGTCAGGATAGCACAGATACGCAGTATTTT.

The chain has TRBV15 and TRBJ2-7, with TRBD2 matching over 10 bases. There are 17 residues in the CDR3. In germline, CDR1 is LNHNV, CDR2 YYDKDF (reference sequence). With 1 base clipped from V and 1 base from J, the junction kept 7 bases outside the gene matches. The CDR3 sequence: CATSRAGLADKSYEQYF. CDR3 bases: TGTGCCACCAGCAGAGCCGGACTAGCGGATAAATCCTACGAGCAGTACTTC.

This clone was observed a single time. The chain couples TRBV6-1 to TRBJ2-1, with 9 bases aligning to TRBD2. Trimming took 2 bases from V and 4 from J; bases not matched to a gene: 3. The CDR3 has 15 amino acids. Germline V gene sequence: CDR1 MNHNS, CDR2 SASEGT. CDR3 bases: TGTGCCAGCAGTGAAAAGCGGGGGGTGTACAATGAGCAGTTCTTC. It specifies CASSEKRGVYNEQFF.

This clone was picked up one time. This chain connects TRBV7-2 to TRBJ2-7; 15 nucleotides line up with TRBD2. Losses at the gene ends were 6 bases for V and 3 bases for J; bases not matched to a gene: 3. This CDR3 is built from 15 residues. Germline CDR1 SGHTA, CDR2 FQGNSA. Here the CDR3 reads CASRRTSGGDYEQYF. CDR3 in DNA: TGTGCCAGCAGAAGGACTAGCGGGGGGGACTACGAGCAGTACTTC.

This CDR3 is CASSKGLAGTSGSMQFF. CDR3 in DNA: TGTGCCAGCAGCAAGGGACTAGCGGGAACATCGGGCAGTATGCAGTTCTTC. V is TRBV7-3 and J is TRBJ2-1; 13 bases are a match to TRBD2. The CDR3 extends over 17 amino acids. V was pared by 5 bases and J by 12 bases, with 16 bases of the junction left unmatched. Germline V CDR1 and CDR2: SGHTA, FQGTGA. Combining the CDR3 with reference TRBV7-3 and TRBJ2-1 gives the whole variable domain GAGVSQTPSNKVTEKGKYVELRCDPISGHTALYWYRQSLGQGPEFLIYFQGTGAADDSGLPNDRFFAVRPEGSVSTLKIQRTERGDSAVYLCASSKGLAGTSGSMQFFGPGTRLTVL.

Only a few counts were recorded for this clone. This chain uses TRBV4-3 with TRBJ1-2, with a tentative D call TRBD1 (6 bases). This CDR3 has 18 residues. The V end was cut by 0 bases, the J end by 0 bases, with 17 bases between. Per germline, CDR1 LGHNA and CDR2 YSLEER. The CDR3 bases are TGCGCCAGCAGCCAAGATATAAGTCGACAGGCGGCTAACTATGGCTACACCTTC. Translating gives CASSQDISRQAANYGYTF.